This entry lists 9 T cell receptor beta chains sequenced from one sample in a study of T cells after yellow fever vaccination. TCRdb passed the 5' RACE reads through MiXCR, listing each CDR3 protein once. This sample has some 220,000 distinct CDR3 sequences, with around 3.1% found just once. The sequences come from CD4+ T cells sorted from PBMCs, collected 10 days after the yellow fever booster vaccination. The receptors were sampled from a man between 18 and 35 years old who received the YFV17D yellow fever vaccine.

This clonotype showed up just a few times. V gene TRBV7-9 combines with J gene TRBJ1-4; no firm D call. Germline CDR1 reads SEHNR; CDR2 reads FQNEAQ (reference sequence). The CDR3 has 15 residues. Trimming left V 3 bases short and J 5 bases short, with 13 bases between. The CDR3 DNA sequence: TGTGCCAGCAGCTTGGTAGGAGAGTCAAATGAAAAACTGTTTTTT. It codes for CASSLVGESNEKLFF.

This clonotype was counted at least ten times. The chain carries TRBV7-9 and TRBJ1-1; D is possibly TRBD1 (5 bases). Per germline, CDR1 SEHNR and CDR2 FQNEAQ (reference sequence). The length of the CDR3 is 14 residues. Trimming cost V 3 bases and J 3 bases, with 11 bases left between them. The CDR3 sequence: CASSLVGGDTEAFF. The CDR3 nucleotides read TGTGCCAGCAGCTTGGTGGGAGGGGACACTGAAGCTTTCTTT.

This clonotype showed up just a few times. This chain links TRBV7-3 with TRBJ2-3, with a possible D match to TRBD2 (5 bases). Germline loops: CDR1 SGHTA, CDR2 FQGTGA. V lost 5 bases to trimming and J lost 9 bases, with 15 bases between them. This CDR3 spans 13 amino acids. CDR3 nucleotides: TGTGCCAGCAGCAAAGACGGGGATGGGACGCAGTATTTT. Its protein product is CASSKDGDGTQYF. Supplemented by reference TRBV7-3 and TRBJ2-3, the full variable domain reads GAGVSQTPSNKVTEKGKYVELRCDPISGHTALYWYRQSLGQGPEFLIYFQGTGAADDSGLPNDRFFAVRPEGSVSTLKIQRTERGDSAVYLCASSKDGDGTQYFGPGTRLTVL.

About this clonotype: A much more abundant neighbour one base away suggests this may be a read error. The J gene is TRBJ2-5, the V gene TRBV27, with TRBD2 identical over 13 bases. The length of the CDR3 is 13 residues. Germline-derived CDR1 and CDR2 are MNHEY and SMNVEV (reference sequence). Trimming cost V 10 bases and J 7 bases; bases outside gene matches: 6. CDR3 protein: CATWTSGGVTQYF. The CDR3 nucleotides are TGTGCCACCTGGACTAGCGGGGGAGTGACCCAGTACTTC.

In this sample, this clonotype turned up many times. The J gene is TRBJ2-5, the V gene TRBV12-3 or TRBV12-4; D unclear. The CDR3 runs 12 residues. Trimming left V 8 bases short and J 3 bases short, with 10 bases between. CDR3 in amino acids: CASGISEETQYF. Written as DNA, the CDR3 is TGTGCCAGCGGGATATCGGAAGAGACCCAGTACTTC.

This clonotype has ten or more counts. The chain employs TRBV29-1 and TRBJ1-1; tentative D call: TRBD1 (6 bases). The germline V gene has CDR1 SQVTM and CDR2 ANQGSEA. This CDR3 is built from 13 residues. Trimming shortened V by 3 bases and J by 4 bases, and 12 bases separated the two germline ends. The CDR3 region is CSVEGGLVTEAFF. The CDR3 bases are TGCAGCGTTGAGGGGGGCCTAGTCACTGAAGCTTTCTTT.

There are a few counts of this clonotype. This chain joins TRBV30 and TRBJ2-7; 10 bases fit TRBD1. V shed 3 bases, J shed 3 bases, and the junction held 2 bases outside the gene matches. There are 13 residues in the CDR3. The germline CDR1 and CDR2 sequences are GTSNPN and SVGIG (reference sequence). The CDR3 DNA sequence: TGTGCCTGGAGCCGGACAGGGGGCTACGAGCAGTACTTC. It yields the protein CAWSRTGGYEQYF.

The chain is built from TRBV5-1 and TRBJ2-3, with D hard to call. Germline V gene data show CDR1 as SGHRS and CDR2 as YFSETQ. The length of the CDR3 is 14 residues. Trimming stripped 2 bases from V and 0 bases from J, with 7 bases between. In DNA, the CDR3 is TGCGCCAGCAGCTTCCGACAAAGCACAGATACGCAGTATTTT. This sequence encodes CASSFRQSTDTQYF.

This clonotype was found a few times. The rearrangement uses TRBV7-6 and TRBJ2-5; no definite D call. The CDR3 spans 13 residues. CDR1 is SGHVS, CDR2 FNYEAQ, per germline. Trimming left V 2 bases short and J 5 bases short, with 9 bases between. CDR3: CASSLTFQETQYF. As DNA, the CDR3 is TGTGCCAGCAGCTTAACGTTCCAGGAGACCCAGTACTTC.